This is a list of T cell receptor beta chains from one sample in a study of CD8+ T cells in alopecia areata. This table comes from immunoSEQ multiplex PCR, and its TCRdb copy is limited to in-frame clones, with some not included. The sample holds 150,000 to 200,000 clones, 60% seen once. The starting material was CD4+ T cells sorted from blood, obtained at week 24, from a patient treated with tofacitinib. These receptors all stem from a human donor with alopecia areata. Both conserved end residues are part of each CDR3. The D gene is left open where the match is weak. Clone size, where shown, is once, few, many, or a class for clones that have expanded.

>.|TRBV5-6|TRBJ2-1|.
TGTGCCAGCAGCTTGGATAAGAATGAGCAGTTCTTC
CASSLDKNEQFF
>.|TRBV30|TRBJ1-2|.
TGTGCATCAAGTCAGGAGAAATATGGCTACACCTTC
CASSQEKYGYTF
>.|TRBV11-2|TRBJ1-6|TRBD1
TGTGCCAGCAGCTCCCAGACAGGGGATAATTCACCCCTCCACTTT
CASSSQTGDNSPLHF
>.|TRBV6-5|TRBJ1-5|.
TGTGCCAGCAGTTATCGAGAAAAAAATCAGCCCCAGCATTTT
CASSYREKNQPQHF
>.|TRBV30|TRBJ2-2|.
TGTGCCTGGAGTGTTATCCTGAACACCGGGGAGCTGTTTTTT
CAWSVILNTGELFF
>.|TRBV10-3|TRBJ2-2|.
TGTGCCATCAGTGAGGGGAGAGCCGGGGAGCTGTTTTTT
CAISEGRAGELFF
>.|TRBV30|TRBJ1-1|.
TGTGCCTGGACAGGACCGGGACGGACTGAAGCTTTCTTT
CAWTGPGRTEAFF
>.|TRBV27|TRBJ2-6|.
TGTGCCAGCAGGCAGGGGTCTGGGGCCAACGTCCTGACTTTC
CASRQGSGANVLTF
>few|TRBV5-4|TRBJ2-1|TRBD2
TGTGCCAGCAGCCCCGGACTAGCGACCTACAATGAGCAGTTCTTC
CASSPGLATYNEQFF
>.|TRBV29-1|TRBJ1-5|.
TGCAGCGTTGGACGGGGTTTTGGATTCCCCCAGCATTTT
CSVGRGFGFPQHF
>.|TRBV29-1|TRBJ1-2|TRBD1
TGCAGCGTCGCCCTCAGGGGACAGGGTTCCCTCTACGGCTACACCTTC
CSVALRGQGSLYGYTF
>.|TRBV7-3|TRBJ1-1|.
TGTGCCAGCAGCTTAGGAACAGCCAACACTGAAGCTTTCTTT
CASSLGTANTEAFF
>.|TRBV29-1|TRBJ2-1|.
TGCAGCGTTGAAAACGCAGGGACGGAGCAGTTCTTC
CSVENAGTEQFF
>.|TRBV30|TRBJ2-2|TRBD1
TGTGCCTGGAGAAAACAGGGGGCTGACGGGGAGCTGTTTTTT
CAWRKQGADGELFF
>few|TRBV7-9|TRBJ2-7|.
TGTGCCAGCAGCTTTACAGGCTCCTACGAGCAGTACTTC
CASSFTGSYEQYF
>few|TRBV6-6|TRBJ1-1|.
TGTGCCAGCAAGGGCCCATCGAACACTGAAGCTTTCTTT
CASKGPSNTEAFF
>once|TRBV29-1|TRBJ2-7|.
TGCAGCGTTGGAACCGAGACCTACGAGCAGTACTTC
CSVGTETYEQYF
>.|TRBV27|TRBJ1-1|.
TGTGCCAGCAGTTTCGATCGGGCGGGAACTGAAGCTTTCTTT
CASSFDRAGTEAFF
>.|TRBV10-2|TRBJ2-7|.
TGCGCCAGCACTGGCAGGGGCAACGAGCAGTACTTC
CASTGRGNEQYF
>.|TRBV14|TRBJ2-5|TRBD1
TGTGCCAGCAGCCCCCCGGGACAGGGAACGGCCCAGTACTTC
CASSPPGQGTAQYF
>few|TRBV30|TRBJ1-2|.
TGTGCCTGGAGCGCGGTGGGAAACTATGGCTACACCTTC
CAWSAVGNYGYTF
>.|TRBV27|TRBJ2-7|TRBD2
TGTGCCAGCGCTAGGCAGGGACTACCTAGCTCCTACGAGCAGTACTTC
CASARQGLPSSYEQYF
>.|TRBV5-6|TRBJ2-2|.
TGTGCCAGCAGGACCTCCCTCCGCACCGGGGAGCTGTTTTTT
CASRTSLRTGELFF
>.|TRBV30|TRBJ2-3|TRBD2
TGTGCCTGGAGTGTGAGCGGGGGCACAGATACGCAGTATTTT
CAWSVSGGTDTQYF
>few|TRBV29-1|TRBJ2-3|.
TGCAGCGTTGAACAGCTTTGGGCAGATACGCAGTATTTT
CSVEQLWADTQYF
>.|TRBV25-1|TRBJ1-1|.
TGTGCCAGCAGTGAATCCCGTATGAACACTGAAGCTTTCTTT
CASSESRMNTEAFF
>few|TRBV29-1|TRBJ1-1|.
TGCGGGGGCAGGAACACTGAAGCTTTCTTT
CGGRNTEAFF
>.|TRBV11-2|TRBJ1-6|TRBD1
TGTGCCAGCAGCTTCAGCACAGGGGAGCTTTCACCCCTCCACTTT
CASSFSTGELSPLHF
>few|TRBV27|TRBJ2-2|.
TGTGCCAGCAGTTTAAGGTTGAACACCGGGGAGCTGTTTTTT
CASSLRLNTGELFF
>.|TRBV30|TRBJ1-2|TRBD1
TGTGCCTGGAGCCAGGGGCAGGGGGAAGGCTACACCTTC
CAWSQGQGEGYTF
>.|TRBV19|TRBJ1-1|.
TGTGCCAGTAGTATCCAGGGTATCGCTGAAGCTTTCTTT
CASSIQGIAEAFF
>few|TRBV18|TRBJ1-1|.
TGTGCCAGCTCACCAAGGACGAACTTGAACACTGAAGCTTTCTTT
CASSPRTNLNTEAFF
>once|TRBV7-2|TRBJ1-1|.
TGTGCCAGCAGCTCCACTCTAAACACTGAAGCTTTCTTT
CASSSTLNTEAFF
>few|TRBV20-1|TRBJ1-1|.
TGCAGTGCTCATATGAACACTGAAGCTTTCTTT
CSAHMNTEAFF
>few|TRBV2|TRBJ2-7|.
TGTGCCAGCAGTGGACAGGCCCACGAGCAGTACTTC
CASSGQAHEQYF
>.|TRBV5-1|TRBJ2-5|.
TGCGCCAGCAGCTTACAGGGCTCACAAGAGACCCAGTACTTC
CASSLQGSQETQYF
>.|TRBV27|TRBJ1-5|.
TGTGCCAGCAGTTTATTAGGGTTTGGCAATCAGCCCCAGCATTTT
CASSLLGFGNQPQHF
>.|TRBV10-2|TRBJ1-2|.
TGCGCCAGCAGTGAGGGAGGTGGTTATGGCTACACCTTC
CASSEGGGYGYTF